The 27 T cell receptor beta chains below were found in one sample sequenced in a study of beta chain features in type 1 diabetes. Findings and limits, study-wide: Shortening of TCRB CDR3s, moderate but significant, appeared in all four CD4+ subsets of Type 1 diabetes patients.

No antigen has been identified for these receptors. Every isolated RNA sample was fully reverse transcribed, so sequencing captured expressed TCRB transcripts. TCRdb's copy holds only in-frame clones and misses some; the assay was immunoSEQ multiplex PCR. Of 600,000 to 700,000 clones listed, around 11% are singletons. Sequencing was performed on naive CD4+ T cells from blood. Every receptor here comes from a man under 40 with type 1 diabetes.

The chain is built from TRBV5-4 and TRBJ1-1; D perhaps matches TRBD1 (5 bases). Trimming left V 4 bases short and J 4 bases short, with 17 bases between. Germline V gene lookup returns CDR1 SGHNT and CDR2 YYREEE (reference sequence). The CDR3 length is 15 residues. CDR3 sequence (DNA): TGTGCCAGCAGCCAACGACAGCCCGGGGGCACTGAAGCTTTCTTT. Amino acids: CASSQRQPGGTEAFF.

V gene TRBV12-5 combines with J gene TRBJ1-1; D call uncertain. The V and J ends lost 7 bases and 6 bases respectively, with 9 bases between them. The germline V gene encodes CDR1 LGHNT and CDR2 FRNRAP. The CDR3 contains 11 residues. CDR3: CASARASEAFF. CDR3 bases: TGTGCTAGTGCCCGGGCCTCTGAAGCTTTCTTT. The full variable domain, completed using reference TRBV12-5 and TRBJ1-1, is DARVTQTPRHKVTEMGQEVTMRCQPILGHNTVFWYRQTMMQGLELLAYFRNRAPLDDSGMPKDRFSAEMPDATLATLKIQPSEPRDSAVYFCASARASEAFFGQGTRLTVV.

V gene TRBV7-9 combines with J gene TRBJ1-6; no reliable D call. Per the germline V gene, CDR1 is SEHNR and CDR2 is FQNEAQ (reference sequence). V lost 2 bases and J lost 5, with 7 bases in between. The CDR3 consists of 14 residues. In DNA form, the CDR3 reads TGTGCCAGCAGCTTAAGGCAAGATAATTCACCCCTCCACTTT. Residues: CASSLRQDNSPLHF.

This clone was counted only a few times. This CDR3 reads CASSTRTGGNQPQHF. The CDR3 DNA reads as TGTGCCAGCAGTACCCGGACAGGGGGGAATCAGCCCCAGCATTTT. This chain joins TRBV6-5 and TRBJ1-5; 10 bases are shared with TRBD1. The CDR3 runs 15 residues. V lost 5 bases to trimming and J lost 4 bases; unmatched junction nucleotides: 5. The germline gives CDR1 MNHEY, CDR2 SVGAGI.

The chain recombines TRBV7-2 with TRBJ2-5; the D call may be TRBD1 or TRBD2 (5 bases each). V was shortened by 7 bases and J by 9 bases, with 18 bases between the two germline ends. CDR1 is SGHTA, CDR2 FQGNSA, per germline. The CDR3 runs 13 residues. Written as DNA, the CDR3 is TGTGCCAGCACCCCCTTGGTGGGGCGGGCCCAGTACTTC. This codes for CASTPLVGRAQYF.

The V and J genes are TRBV5-6 and TRBJ2-1; D remains unclear. CDR1 is SGHDT and CDR2 is YYEEEE in the germline V gene. The V end was cut by 4 bases, the J end by 11 bases, with 16 bases between. This CDR3 comprises 13 residues. CDR3 nucleotides: TGTGCCAGCAGCAGCTTGGCGGCAGGACAGCAGTTCTTC. This sequence encodes CASSSLAAGQQFF.

This clone was found a few times. The rearrangement joins TRBV7-8 to TRBJ2-4; the D gene is possibly TRBD1 (5 bases). The germline CDR1 and CDR2 sequences are SGHVS and FQNEAQ. The V end lost 6 bases, the J end lost 0 bases, and 15 bases lay between the germline ends. The length of the CDR3 is 16 residues. CDR3 sequence reads: CASSTTGILAKNIQYF. The CDR3 DNA sequence: TGTGCCAGCAGTACCACAGGAATTCTAGCCAAAAACATTCAGTACTTC.

This chain links TRBV19 with TRBJ2-7; D might be TRBD2 (7 bases). With 4 bases removed from V and 0 bases from J, the gap between germline ends came to 13 bases. The CDR3 sequence is 15 residues long. From germline, CDR1 is LNHDA and CDR2 SQIVND (reference sequence). In DNA, the CDR3 is TGTGCCAGTAGTAGTGCGGGGGCGTCCTCCTACGAGCAGTACTTC. It is translated as CASSSAGASSYEQYF. The full variable domain, rest sourced from reference TRBV19 and TRBJ2-7, is DGGITQSPKYLFRKEGQNVTLSCEQNLNHDAMYWYRQDPGQGLRLIYYSQIVNDFQKGDIAEGYSVSREKKESFPLTVTSAQKNPTAFYLCASSSAGASSYEQYFGPGTRLTVT.

V and J are TRBV11-2 and TRBJ2-1; no reliable D call. The CDR3 runs to 12 residues. Germline assignment: CDR1 SGHAT and CDR2 FQNNGV. Trimming stripped 1 base from V and 7 bases from J, with 5 bases between. CDR3 amino acids: CASSLVGNEQFF. CDR3 DNA sequence: TGTGCCAGCAGCTTAGTCGGAAATGAGCAGTTCTTC.

This clone has more than one count but fewer than ten. V and J are TRBV9 and TRBJ1-2, with a weak D call TRBD1 (5 bases). The V and J ends lost 2 bases and 8 bases respectively, with 13 bases between them. Germline V CDR1 and CDR2: SGDLS, YYNGEE. The CDR3 runs 13 residues. The CDR3 bases are TGTGCCAGCAGCGTCCAGGGTGGTAGCGGCTACACCTTC. Amino acids: CASSVQGGSGYTF.

This clone was recorded a few times. The rearrangement links TRBV6-1 to TRBJ1-5, with 7 bases matching TRBD1. Germline CDR1 MNHNS, CDR2 SASEGT. V lost 3 bases to trimming and J lost 9 bases; unmatched junction nucleotides: 8. The CDR3 length is 14 residues. The CDR3 DNA follows: TGTGCCAGCAGTGAGGTAGGGGGCGCCGGGCCCCAGCATTTT. Translated: CASSEVGGAGPQHF.

This clone turned up a few times. This chain uses TRBV4-3 with TRBJ1-2; the D gene is possibly TRBD1 (6 bases). This CDR3 has 14 residues. Trimming left V 4 bases short and J 6 bases short, with 15 bases between. Germline V CDR1 and CDR2: LGHNA, YSLEER. The CDR3 DNA reads TGCGCCAGCAGCCTCCAGACAGGCCGGGATGGCTACACCTTC. It encodes CASSLQTGRDGYTF.

This clone was seen more than once but under ten times. The rearrangement links TRBV5-4 to TRBJ2-5; the match to TRBD1 covers 8 bases. The CDR3 totals 14 residues. CDR1 is SGHNT, CDR2 YYREEE, per germline (reference sequence). V shed 7 bases, J shed 5 bases, and the junction held 10 bases outside the gene matches. CDR3 protein: CASSGQGVRETQYF. The DNA for the CDR3 is TGTGCCAGCTCCGGACAGGGAGTACGGGAGACCCAGTACTTC. The full variable domain, with the rest looked up from reference TRBV5-4 and TRBJ2-5, is ETGVTQSPTHLIKTRGQQVTLRCSSQSGHNTVSWYQQALGQGPQFIFQYYREEENGRGNFPPRFSGLQFPNYSSELNVNALELDDSALYLCASSGQGVRETQYFGPGTRLLVL.

This chain uses TRBV7-8 with TRBJ2-1; 8 positions agree with TRBD2. This CDR3 is built from 13 residues. Germline trimming cut 6 bases from V and 7 bases from J; bases unmatched to any gene: 5. The germline V gene encodes CDR1 SGHVS and CDR2 FQNEAQ. The CDR3 loop is CASRGGGLNEQFF. The CDR3 nucleotides read TGTGCCAGCAGAGGCGGGGGGTTGAATGAGCAGTTCTTC.

This clone occurred a few times. CDR3 region: CATSRKLAGGILEDIQYF. CDR3 in DNA: TGTGCCACCAGCAGGAAATTAGCGGGGGGCATCCTCGAAGACATTCAGTACTTC. This sequence joins TRBV15 and TRBJ2-4; 10 positions match TRBD2. CDR3 length equals 18 residues. V gave up 3 bases and J gave up 8 bases; unmatched junction bases: 16. CDR1 is LNHNV and CDR2 is YYDKDF in the germline V gene (reference sequence).

The genes are TRBV28 and TRBJ2-1; D unclear. This CDR3 comprises 12 residues. Per the germline V gene, CDR1 is MDHEN and CDR2 is SYDVKM. Trimming removed 7 bases from V and 6 bases from J, with 10 bases in between. The CDR3 is CASNLRSNEQFF. Written as DNA, the CDR3 is TGTGCCAGCAACTTAAGGAGCAATGAGCAGTTCTTC.

This clone was observed a handful of times. This rearrangement joins TRBV29-1 to TRBJ2-5; 11 nucleotides align to TRBD1. The end of the DNA is better explained by TRBJ2-7, so the J call may be wrong. The CDR3 sequence is 15 residues long. CDR1 is SQVTM and CDR2 is ANQGSEA in the germline V gene. CDR3 bases: TGCAGCGTTGAAGATGGGACAGGGGGGAACTACGAGCAGTACTTC. Protein sequence: CSVEDGTGGNYEQYF.

V usage is TRBV6-5 and J usage is TRBJ1-2, with D hard to call. In germline, CDR1 is MNHEY, CDR2 SVGAGI. V shed 0 bases and J shed 4 bases, with 12 bases lying between them. This CDR3 has 15 amino acids. DNA of the CDR3: TGTGCCAGCAGTTACTCGAATTGGCATCTCTATGGCTACACCTTC. It yields the protein CASSYSNWHLYGYTF.

This rearrangement joins TRBV6-5 to TRBJ2-7; 8 positions agree with TRBD1. Trimming at V came to 5 bases and at J to 0 bases, leaving 6 bases not matched to a gene. The V gene's germline CDR1 is MNHEY and CDR2 SVGAGI. This CDR3 is built from 15 residues. The CDR3 bases are TGTGCCAGCAGTCGGAGGACAGGGCTCTCCTACGAGCAGTACTTC. Its protein is CASSRRTGLSYEQYF.

This clone came up many times. The DNA of the CDR3 is TGTGCCAGCAGCTTAGGGGGTCCCTGGGATACGCAGTATTTT. It codes for CASSLGGPWDTQYF. This sequence joins TRBV5-4 and TRBJ2-3; possibly TRBD1 for D (6 bases). The CDR3 totals 14 residues. Trimming took 2 bases from V and 6 from J, leaving 13 bases between them. Germline V gene sequence: CDR1 SGHNT, CDR2 YYREEE (reference sequence).

This clone was detected only a few times. The chain employs TRBV9 and TRBJ1-1; D is ambiguous. CDR1 and CDR2 from the germline V gene are SGDLS and YYNGEE. The germline V and J ends were trimmed by 0 bases and 2 bases, with 5 bases remaining between them. The CDR3 is made up of 13 amino acids. The CDR3 spells CASSVGSNTEAFF. CDR3 in DNA: TGTGCCAGCAGCGTAGGTAGTAACACTGAAGCTTTCTTT.

The rearrangement joins TRBV27 to TRBJ1-1, with D perhaps matching TRBD1 (5 bases). The CDR3 runs 14 residues. The V end lost 9 bases, the J end lost 1 base, and 15 bases lay between the germline ends. In germline, CDR1 is MNHEY, CDR2 SMNVEV (reference sequence). The CDR3 loop reads CASGPRGPNTEAFF. The CDR3 nucleotides are TGTGCCAGTGGTCCCCGGGGCCCGAACACTGAAGCTTTCTTT.

The chain recombines TRBV13 with TRBJ2-2; perhaps D is TRBD1 or TRBD2 (5 bases each). This CDR3 is built from 15 residues. The germline CDR1 and CDR2 sequences are PRHDT and FYEKMQ (reference sequence). The ends were cut back, 1 base at V and 4 bases at J, with 10 bases in the middle. CDR3 protein: CASSLEGRVTGELFF. CDR3 bases: TGTGCCAGCAGCTTAGAGGGACGGGTCACCGGGGAGCTGTTTTTT.

This clone was counted between two and nine times. The rearrangement links TRBV14 to TRBJ2-1; either TRBD1 or TRBD2 may fit D (5 bases each). Trimming took off 1 base at V and 11 bases at J, with 12 bases between the two ends. Germline V lookup: CDR1 SGHDN, CDR2 FVKESK. The CDR3 covers 13 residues. Written as DNA, the CDR3 is TGTGCCAGCAGCCAAGGTCAACGGGGCCAGCAGTTCTTC. Translation: CASSQGQRGQQFF.

Only a few counts were recorded for this clone. The J gene is TRBJ1-5, the V gene TRBV7-2; 7 bases are a match to TRBD1. CDR1 and CDR2 from the germline V gene are SGHTA and FQGNSA. This CDR3 spans 13 amino acids. Unmatched junction bases numbered 2, after V lost 6 bases and J lost 3 bases. CDR3 sequence: CASRGQINQPQHF. The CDR3 DNA reads TGTGCCAGCAGGGGACAGATCAATCAGCCCCAGCATTTT. The whole variable domain, remainder taken from reference TRBV7-2 and TRBJ1-5, is GAGVSQSPSNKVTEKGKDVELRCDPISGHTALYWYRQSLGQGLEFLIYFQGNSAPDKSGLPSDRFSAERTGGSVSTLTIQRTQQEDSAVYLCASRGQINQPQHFGDGTRLSIL.

This clone was found a few times. The chain carries TRBV7-9 and TRBJ2-7; 8 positions match TRBD1. Germline CDR1 and CDR2: SEHNR and FQNEAQ (reference sequence). The CDR3 has 15 residues. Trimming at V came to 5 bases and at J to 0 bases, leaving 6 bases not matched to a gene. The CDR3 coding sequence is TGTGCCAGCAGCACCTTAGGACAGGGCTCCTACGAGCAGTACTTC. Translated: CASSTLGQGSYEQYF.

The sample holds a few counts of this clone. This sequence joins TRBV4-3 and TRBJ1-2; D is ambiguous. Between the trimmed V and J ends, which lost 0 bases and 4 bases, there was a span of 12 bases. Germline loops: CDR1 LGHNA, CDR2 YSLEER. The CDR3 sequence is 15 residues long. The CDR3 here is CASSQDPKEGYGYTF. The CDR3, as DNA: TGCGCCAGCAGCCAAGATCCGAAGGAGGGCTATGGCTACACCTTC.